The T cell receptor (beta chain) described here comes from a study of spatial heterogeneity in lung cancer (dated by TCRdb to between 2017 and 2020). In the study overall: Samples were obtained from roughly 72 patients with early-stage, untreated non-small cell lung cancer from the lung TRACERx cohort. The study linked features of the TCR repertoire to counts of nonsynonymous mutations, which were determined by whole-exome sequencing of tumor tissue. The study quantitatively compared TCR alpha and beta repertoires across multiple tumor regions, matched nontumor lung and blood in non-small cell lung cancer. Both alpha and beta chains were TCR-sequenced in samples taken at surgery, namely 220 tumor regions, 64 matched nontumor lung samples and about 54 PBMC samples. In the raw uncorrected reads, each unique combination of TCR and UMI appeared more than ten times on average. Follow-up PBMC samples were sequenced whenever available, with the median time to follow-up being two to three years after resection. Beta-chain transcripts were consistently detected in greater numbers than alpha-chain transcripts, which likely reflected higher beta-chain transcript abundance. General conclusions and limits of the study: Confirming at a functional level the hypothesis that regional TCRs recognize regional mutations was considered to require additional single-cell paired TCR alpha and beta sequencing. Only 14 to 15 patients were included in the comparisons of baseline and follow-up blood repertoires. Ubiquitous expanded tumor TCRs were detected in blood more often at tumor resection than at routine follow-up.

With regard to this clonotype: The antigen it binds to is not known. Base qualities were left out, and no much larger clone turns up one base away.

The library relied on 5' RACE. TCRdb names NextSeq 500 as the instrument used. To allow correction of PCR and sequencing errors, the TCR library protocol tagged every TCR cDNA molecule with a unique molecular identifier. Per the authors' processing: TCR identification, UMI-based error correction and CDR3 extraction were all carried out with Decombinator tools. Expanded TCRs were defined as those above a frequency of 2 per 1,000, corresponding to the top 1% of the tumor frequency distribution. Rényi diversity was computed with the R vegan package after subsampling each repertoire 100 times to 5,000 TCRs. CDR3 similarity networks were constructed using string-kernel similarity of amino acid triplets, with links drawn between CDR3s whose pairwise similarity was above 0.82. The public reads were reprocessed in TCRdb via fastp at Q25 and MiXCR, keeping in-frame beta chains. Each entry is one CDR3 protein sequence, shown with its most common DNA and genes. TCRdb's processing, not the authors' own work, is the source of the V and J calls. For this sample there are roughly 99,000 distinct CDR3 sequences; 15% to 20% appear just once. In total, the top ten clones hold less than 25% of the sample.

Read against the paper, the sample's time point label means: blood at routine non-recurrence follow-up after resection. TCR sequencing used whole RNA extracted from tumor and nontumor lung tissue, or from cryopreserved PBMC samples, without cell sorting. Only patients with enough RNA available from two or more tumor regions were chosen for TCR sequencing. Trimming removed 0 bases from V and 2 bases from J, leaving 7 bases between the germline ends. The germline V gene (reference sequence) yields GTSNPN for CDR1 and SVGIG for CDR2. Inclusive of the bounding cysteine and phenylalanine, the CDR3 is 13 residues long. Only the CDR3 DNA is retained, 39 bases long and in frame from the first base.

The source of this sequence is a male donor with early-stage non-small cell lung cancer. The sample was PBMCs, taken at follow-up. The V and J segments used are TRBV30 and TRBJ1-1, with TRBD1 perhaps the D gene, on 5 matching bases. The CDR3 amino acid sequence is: CAWSVDSNTEAFF. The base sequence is TGTGCCTGGAGTGTCGACAGTAACACTGAAGCTTTCTTT.